Below, 24 T cell receptor beta chains from the same sample are listed, as sequenced in a study of blood T cell repertoires in COVID-19. Some clones are missing from TCRdb's copy, which holds only in-frame ones; the method was immunoSEQ multiplex PCR. Of 250,000 to 400,000 clones listed, about 91% are singletons. The sample consisted of peripheral blood. The receptor set was obtained from a woman in her 30s with COVID-19, enrolled during active disease.

This rearrangement joins TRBV6-5 to TRBJ1-5, with D perhaps matching TRBD1 (5 bases). CDR3 size: 16 residues. Trimming took 0 bases from V and 0 from J, leaving 9 bases between them. CDR1 is MNHEY, CDR2 SVGAGI, per germline. CDR3 in amino acids: CASSYSAGVSNQPQHF. The CDR3 nucleotides read TGTGCCAGCAGTTACTCCGCGGGGGTTAGCAATCAGCCCCAGCATTTT.

The rearrangement uses TRBV6-2 or TRBV6-3 and TRBJ2-1; TRBD2 matches 8 bases. J lost 3 bases, V lost 6 bases, and 7 bases had no gene match. Germline loops: CDR1 MNHEY, CDR2 SVGEGT. This CDR3 is 15 amino acids long. The chain's CDR3 is CASSLTSGFYNEQFF. CDR3 DNA sequence: TGTGCCAGCAGCCTAACTAGCGGATTCTACAATGAGCAGTTCTTC.

This chain connects TRBV28 to TRBJ1-1; 8 nucleotides agree with TRBD1. The V gene's germline CDR1 is MDHEN and CDR2 SYDVKM. This CDR3 has 12 amino acids. V gave up 3 bases and J gave up 9 bases; unmatched junction bases: 3. The chain's CDR3 is CASSLDRVKAFF. The CDR3 bases are TGTGCCAGCAGTTTGGACAGGGTGAAAGCTTTCTTT.

The J gene is TRBJ1-4, the V gene TRBV7-9; D gene uncertain. This CDR3 spans 14 amino acids. V was shortened by 2 bases and J by 0 bases, with 4 bases between the two germline ends. CDR1 SEHNR and CDR2 FQNEAQ come from the germline V gene (reference sequence). The DNA for the CDR3 is TGTGCCAGCAGCTTACATTCAACTAATGAAAAACTGTTTTTT. It translates to CASSLHSTNEKLFF.

The J gene is TRBJ2-5, the V gene TRBV21-1; the table names TRBD1, a call not compared with the DNA. TRBV21-1 corresponds to a pseudogene. The CDR3 spans 15 residues. In DNA form, the CDR3 reads TGTGCCAGCAGCAAAGCTGTCCAGGACCAAGAGACCCAGTACTTC. Its protein is CASSKAVQDQETQYF.

This sequence joins TRBV2 and TRBJ2-5; 9 bases map to TRBD1. CDR1 and CDR2 from the germline V gene are SNHLY and FYNNEI. The junction had 7 bases not matched to a gene; V was cut back by 9 bases and J by 5 bases. The CDR3 runs to 13 residues. CDR3 loop: CASTDRGTETQYF. CDR3 nucleotides: TGTGCCAGTACGGACAGGGGAACGGAGACCCAGTACTTC.

In nucleotides, the CDR3 is TGTGCCAGCAGCCATCGGTTAGCTCCGAGGAACATTCAGTACTTC. It yields the protein CASSHRLAPRNIQYF. The rearrangement joins TRBV3-1 (or the pseudogene TRBV3-2) to TRBJ2-4; unclear D gene. Germline values: CDR1 LGHDT, CDR2 YNNKEL (reference sequence). There are 15 residues in the CDR3. The V end lost 3 bases, the J end lost 7 bases, and 16 bases lay between the germline ends.

This chain joins TRBV6-6 and TRBJ2-3, with 10 bases that match TRBD2. This CDR3 spans 16 amino acids. V was clipped by 6 bases and J by 3 bases; unmatched bases: 9. CDR1 MNHNY and CDR2 SVGAGI come from the germline V gene (reference sequence). CDR3 sequence reads: CASSDPLAGETDTQYF. As DNA, the CDR3 is TGTGCCAGCAGCGATCCGCTAGCGGGGGAGACAGATACGCAGTATTTT.

In this sample, this clone turned up once. The chain links TRBV9 to TRBJ2-5; 7 bases match TRBD2. Germline loops: CDR1 SGDLS, CDR2 YYNGEE. V dropped 3 bases and J dropped 3; count of bases not matched to a gene: 8. The CDR3 spans 15 residues. CDR3 region: CASSAAPSGEETQYF. The CDR3 DNA sequence: TGTGCCAGCAGCGCAGCCCCAAGCGGGGAAGAGACCCAGTACTTC.

The chain combines TRBV5-5 with TRBJ1-6; 7 positions agree with TRBD1. This CDR3 contains 15 residues. V shed 6 bases and J 7 bases; nucleotides not matched to a gene: 10. Germline V gene lookup returns CDR1 SGHKS and CDR2 YYEKEE (reference sequence). The CDR3 is CASILGGTDNSPLHF. The CDR3 nucleotides are TGTGCCAGCATCCTTGGTGGGACAGACAATTCACCCCTCCACTTT.

The chain links TRBV5-4 to TRBJ2-1; weak D call: TRBD1 (6 bases). The CDR3 has 14 amino acids. CDR1 SGHNT and CDR2 YYREEE come from the germline V gene (reference sequence). Trimming cost V 4 bases and J 4 bases, with 12 bases left between them. Here the CDR3 DNA reads TGTGCCAGCAGCGGCCACAGGGAATACAATGAGCAGTTCTTC. Its protein product is CASSGHREYNEQFF. The full variable domain, its missing parts supplied by reference TRBV5-4 and TRBJ2-1, is ETGVTQSPTHLIKTRGQQVTLRCSSQSGHNTVSWYQQALGQGPQFIFQYYREEENGRGNFPPRFSGLQFPNYSSELNVNALELDDSALYLCASSGHREYNEQFFGPGTRLTVL.

The CDR3 DNA is TGTGCCAGCAGTGAAGCTGCGCAATATGGCTACACCTTC. Translation: CASSEAAQYGYTF. The chain employs TRBV6-1 and TRBJ1-2; the D is unclear. Trimming took off 0 bases at V and 5 bases at J, with 7 bases between the two ends. The CDR3 is 13 amino acids. Germline CDR1 is MNHNS and CDR2 is SASEGT.

The chain has TRBV7-3 and TRBJ1-1; 9 positions match TRBD1. The CDR3 consists of 15 residues. Germline assignment: CDR1 SGHTA and CDR2 FQGTGA. J was trimmed by 5 bases and V by 1 base; bases with no gene match: 5. The CDR3 coding sequence is TGTGCCAGCAGCTTAAGAGGGACAGGGATGACTGAAGCTTTCTTT. This codes for CASSLRGTGMTEAFF.

The chain recombines TRBV10-2 with TRBJ1-6; tentatively, D is TRBD1 (5 bases). CDR3 length equals 15 residues. In germline, CDR1 is WSHSY, CDR2 SAAADI. The V end lost 8 bases, the J end lost 7 bases, and 18 bases lay between the germline ends. Here the CDR3 reads CASATLGQGNSPLHF. The CDR3 DNA reads TGCGCCAGCGCTACCCTCGGGCAGGGAAATTCACCCCTCCACTTT.

The DNA of the CDR3 is TGTGCCAGCAGAGTTACAGGGGCCGGGCGCTATGGCTACACCTTC. Translating gives CASRVTGAGRYGYTF. The rearrangement links TRBV28 to TRBJ1-2, with 7 bases identical to TRBD1. This CDR3 spans 15 amino acids. With V trimmed by 6 bases and J by 4 bases, 11 bases remained unmatched. Germline CDR1 reads MDHEN; CDR2 reads SYDVKM.

V and J are TRBV7-9 and TRBJ1-6; D unresolved. Trimming took off 8 bases at V and 7 bases at J, with 18 bases between the two ends. CDR3 size: 15 residues. Germline CDR1 SEHNR, CDR2 FQNEAQ (reference sequence). The CDR3 bases are TGTGCCAGCCAGCCCGCCGGGTCCCAAAATTCACCCCTCCACTTT. Amino acids: CASQPAGSQNSPLHF.

This chain links TRBV9 with TRBJ2-3, with D possibly being TRBD1 (6 bases). The V end lost 4 bases, the J end lost 1 base, and 16 bases lay between the germline ends. Germline V gene data show CDR1 as SGDLS and CDR2 as YYNGEE. This CDR3 contains 16 residues. The CDR3 protein is CASSSLGATGTDTQYF. CDR3 bases: TGTGCCAGCAGCTCCCTGGGGGCTACGGGCACAGATACGCAGTATTTT.

DNA for the CDR3: TGTGCCAGTCCGAGCAACCAGGGCACTGAAGCTTTCTTT. This encodes CASPSNQGTEAFF. V and J are TRBV6-5 and TRBJ1-1; tentative D call: TRBD1 (5 bases). Germline lookup yields CDR1 MNHEY and CDR2 SVGAGI. With 9 bases removed from V and 4 bases from J, the gap between germline ends came to 15 bases. This CDR3 has 13 residues.

This clone was observed a single time. DNA of the CDR3: TGTGCCAGCAGCTTCCGGACGGGGGGGAACACTGAAGCTTTCTTT. Its protein is CASSFRTGGNTEAFF. The chain combines TRBV27 with TRBJ1-1, with a tentative D call TRBD1 (5 bases). This CDR3 region has 15 residues. V was cut by 6 bases and J by 1 base, with 15 bases left in between. The V gene's germline CDR1 is MNHEY and CDR2 SMNVEV (reference sequence).

This chain uses TRBV6-5 with TRBJ2-4; perhaps TRBD2 as D (5 bases). The germline gives CDR1 MNHEY, CDR2 SVGAGI. The V and J ends lost 9 bases and 6 bases respectively, with 15 bases between them. The CDR3 is 13 amino acids. The CDR3 DNA sequence: TGTGCCAGTGGAAAGCCAGAGGGAAACATTCAGTACTTC. Protein: CASGKPEGNIQYF.

This chain uses TRBV19 with TRBJ1-5, with D possibly being TRBD1 (5 bases). The germline CDR1 and CDR2 sequences are LNHDA and SQIVND (reference sequence). With 5 bases removed from V and 5 bases from J, the gap between germline ends came to 13 bases. This CDR3 contains 14 residues. The CDR3 bases are TGTGCCAGTAGTCCTCCGGGACTATATCAGCCCCAGCATTTT. Protein product: CASSPPGLYQPQHF.

The V call is TRBV4-1, the J call TRBJ1-4; D unresolved. V gave up 0 bases and J gave up 5 bases, with 13 bases separating them. Per germline, CDR1 MGHRA and CDR2 YSYEKL. The CDR3 totals 16 residues. The CDR3 here is CASSQDRAGANEKLFF. In DNA, the CDR3 is TGCGCCAGCAGCCAAGATCGTGCGGGAGCAAATGAAAAACTGTTTTTT.

The genes are TRBV25-1 and TRBJ1-1; a weak D match, TRBD1 (5 bases). CDR1 MGHDK and CDR2 SYGVNS come from the germline V gene. The CDR3 length is 13 residues. Trimming pared 3 bases from V and 5 bases from J, leaving 10 bases between. CDR3 amino acids: CASSDHDRTEAFF. Here the CDR3 DNA reads TGTGCCAGCAGTGACCACGACAGAACTGAAGCTTTCTTT.

The chain uses TRBV18 and TRBJ1-4, with 9 bases identical to TRBD1. The germline CDR1 and CDR2 sequences are KGHSH and LQKENI. This CDR3 has 18 residues. Unmatched junction bases numbered 10, after V lost 3 bases and J lost 2 bases. In DNA form, the CDR3 reads TGTGCCAGCTCACCCGGGACAGGGTCGGCGGCTACTAATGAAAAACTGTTTTTT. Protein: CASSPGTGSAATNEKLFF.